This entry concerns a single TCR beta chain. The target antigen is unknown. TCRdb's table, derived via immunoSEQ multiplex PCR, lists solely in-frame clones and lacks some. Of around 120,000 clones in the sample, more than 85% were seen once. The data were obtained in a study of T cell responses to AZD1222 COVID-19 vaccine. General observations from the study: Mostly white British, mostly female donors; authors suggested clonal diversity may be underestimated. Spike-specific TCR depth and breadth grew after two AZD1222 doses. Regions 160-218 and 743-854 held dominance among vaccine-associated CD4 TCRs, which spanned spike.

The CDR3 spans 15 residues. V dropped 3 bases and J dropped 8; count of bases not matched to a gene: 6. Germline-derived CDR1 and CDR2 are MNHEY and SMNVEV (reference sequence). The rearrangement uses TRBV27 and TRBJ2-2; 10 bases agree with TRBD1. The sample was peripheral blood, taken on day 0 of MenACWY control vaccination. This clonotype originated in an adult in good health. The CDR3 reads CASSFWTGGVGELFF. The DNA for the CDR3 is TGTGCCAGCAGTTTTTGGACAGGGGGTGTAGGGGAGCTGTTTTTT.